This T cell receptor beta chain was captured in a study of T cells in Graves' hyperthyroidism and ophthalmopathy. Turning to this clonotype: The antigen is unknown. A much larger clonotype is one base distant, so this may be a read error.

Clinical Activity Scores of at least 3, NOSPECS grades of at least 4 and durations under 3 months characterized ophthalmopathy patients. Thyroid ultrasound and orbital computed tomography, with clinical symptoms and serum thyroxine and TRAb, informed diagnoses. Each 10 ml fresh peripheral blood draw supplied the PBMCs. Amplification of TCR beta CDR3 regions was performed using RNA transcripts as template. HTBI primers drove first-round RT-PCR of the TCR CDR3. TCRdb ran MiXCR on the multiplex PCR reads and lists one entry per CDR3 protein. The table lists some 650,000 distinct CDR3 sequences, around 15% of them singletons. Study-wide results and caveats: Most expanded thyroid clonotypes above 0.001 also appeared in blood.

This TCR derives from a woman in her forties with Graves' ophthalmopathy. The sample taken for sequencing was blood.

CDR3 protein: CASSEGQGLSPRHF. CDR3 DNA: TGTGCCAGCAGTGAAGGACAGGGGCTCTCGCCCCGGCATTTT. The rearrangement joins TRBV2 to TRBJ1-5, with TRBD1 matching 8 bases. Germline V gene sequence: CDR1 SNHLY, CDR2 FYNNEI. The CDR3 totals 14 residues.